This is a list of T cell receptor beta chains from one sample in a study of blood T cell repertoires in COVID-19. The repertoire was sequenced with immunoSEQ multiplex PCR; TCRdb's copy has only in-frame clones and lacks some. This table holds roughly 320,000 clones, roughly 89% found once. The sequencing sample was made of peripheral blood. These receptors originate from a woman aged 30 to 39 with COVID-19, enrolled during active disease. Both conserved end residues are part of each CDR3. A D gene is named only where the DNA matches it firmly. Clone size is stated in some rows and not others, as once, few, many or a class when expanded.

j_call	d_call	clone_size	v_call	cdr3_nt	cdr3_aa
TRBJ1-2	TRBD1	.	TRBV2	TGTGCCAGCAGTGGAAGTTACCCGACAGGGGCTAACTATGGCTACACCTTC	CASSGSYPTGANYGYTF
TRBJ2-3	TRBD1	.	TRBV3-1/TRBV3-2	TGTGCCAGCAGCCCGTCTTACAGGGGTACGCAGTATTTT	CASSPSYRGTQYF
TRBJ2-5	TRBD2	.	TRBV28	TGTGCCAGCAGTTTAGGGGGGCTAGCGGGGTTTAAAGAGACCCAGTACTTC	CASSLGGLAGFKETQYF
TRBJ1-2	.	.	TRBV5-1	TGCGCCAGCAGCAAATGGACTGCCCCGGGGAGCTACACCTTC	CASSKWTAPGSYTF
TRBJ1-3	TRBD1	.	TRBV14	TGTGCCAGCAGCCAACCGACAGGGAACTCTGGAAACACCATATATTTT	CASSQPTGNSGNTIYF
TRBJ1-2	.	.	TRBV7-9	TGTGCCAGCAGCTTTGGACAGACTGGCTACACCTTC	CASSFGQTGYTF
TRBJ2-1	.	.	TRBV6-5	TGTGCCAGCAGTTACTCCGGGAATGAGCAGTTCTTC	CASSYSGNEQFF
TRBJ2-1	.	once	TRBV6-2/TRBV6-3	TGTGCCAGCAGTTACCCCCCGAATGAGCAGTTCTTC	CASSYPPNEQFF
TRBJ1-1	.	once	TRBV6-2/TRBV6-3	TGTGCCAGCAGTTACGGACAGATCGGAGCTTTCTTT	CASSYGQIGAFF
TRBJ2-1	TRBD2	.	TRBV15	TGTGCCACCAGCAGGACGGGAGGGACTTCCTACAATGAGCAGTTCTTC	CATSRTGGTSYNEQFF
TRBJ2-2	.	.	TRBV7-9	TGTGCCAGCAGCCCACAGGGGAACACCGGGGAGCTGTTTTTT	CASSPQGNTGELFF
TRBJ1-1	.	.	TRBV5-6	TGTGCCAGCAGCTTGGGCAGAAGGGGCACTGAAGCTTTCTTT	CASSLGRRGTEAFF
TRBJ2-1	TRBD2	.	TRBV18	TGTGCCAGTTCCGGACAGTCTAGCGGGAATGAGCAGTTCTTC	CASSGQSSGNEQFF
TRBJ1-1	.	.	TRBV30	TGTGCCTGGAGTGTACCTATTTCGGTCCCGAACGCTGAAGCTTTCTTT	CAWSVPISVPNAEAFF
TRBJ2-3	.	.	TRBV28	TGTGCCAGCAGTCGACTAGGGCGGGGAGATACAGATACGCAGTATTTT	CASSRLGRGDTDTQYF
TRBJ1-5	.	.	TRBV25-1	TGTGCCAGCAGTGAGGGGACACACAGCAATCAGCCCCAGCATTTT	CASSEGTHSNQPQHF
TRBJ1-5	.	.	TRBV5-1	TGCGCCAGCAGCTTGGACGGGGGTGGGAATCAGCCCCAGCATTTT	CASSLDGGGNQPQHF
TRBJ2-2	.	.	TRBV5-1	TGCGCCAGCAGCTTGGCGGGGGGCACTGGTGGCACCGGGGAGCTGTTTTTT	CASSLAGGTGGTGELFF
TRBJ2-3	.	.	TRBV9	TGTGCCAGCGGGCGGAGGGGCTTAGGAACAGATACGCAGTATTTT	CASGRRGLGTDTQYF
TRBJ2-1	TRBD1	few	TRBV4-3	TGCGCCAGCAGCCCGGGACAGGGCCCCCCCAATGAGCAGTTCTTC	CASSPGQGPPNEQFF
TRBJ2-1	TRBD2	.	TRBV6-2/TRBV6-3	TGTGCCAGCAGTTACGGGCGGGGGGTATACAATGAGCAGTTCTTC	CASSYGRGVYNEQFF
TRBJ2-3	.	.	TRBV2	TGTGCCAGCACGGCAGGTACGCAGTATTTT	CASTAGTQYF
TRBJ2-3	.	.	TRBV11-2	TGTGCCAGCAGCACAGACCGGGACTCAGATACGCAGTATTTT	CASSTDRDSDTQYF
TRBJ2-2	TRBD1	.	TRBV19	TGTGCCAGTAGAGGGACAGGCGGGGAGCTGTTTTTT	CASRGTGGELFF
TRBJ1-2	TRBD1	.	TRBV6-6	TGTGCCAGCAGTTACGGCGGACAGGACTATGGCTACACCTTC	CASSYGGQDYGYTF
TRBJ2-5	TRBD2	.	TRBV30	TGTGCCTGGCAGACTAGCGTTGTCCAAGAGACCCAGTACTTC	CAWQTSVVQETQYF
TRBJ2-1	.	.	TRBV10-3	TGTGCCGGTGGGGGCCCCTCCTACAATGAGCAGTTCTTC	CAGGGPSYNEQFF
TRBJ2-5	TRBD2	.	TRBV28	TGTGCCAGCAGTAGGGGACTAGGACTTAAAGAGACCCAGTACTTC	CASSRGLGLKETQYF
TRBJ2-7	TRBD2	.	TRBV27	TGTGCCAGCAGTCTCTCAGCGGGGTTTGCATACGAGCAGTACTTC	CASSLSAGFAYEQYF
TRBJ1-1	.	.	TRBV5-1	TGCGCCAGCAGCTTGGTGGGGCAGGGGTCCACTGAAGCTTTCTTT	CASSLVGQGSTEAFF
TRBJ1-5	TRBD1	.	TRBV7-9	TGTGCCAGCAGCTTAGATCCAGGGGGCTCAGGGAATCAGCCCCAGCATTTT	CASSLDPGGSGNQPQHF
TRBJ1-5	.	.	TRBV4-2	TGTGCCAGCAGCCACCAGGGAAGCAATCAGCCCCAGCATTTT	CASSHQGSNQPQHF
TRBJ2-3	TRBD2	.	TRBV9	TGTGCCAGCAGCGTAAGGGCGGGGGGCATGACAGATACGCAGTATTTT	CASSVRAGGMTDTQYF
TRBJ1-5	.	.	TRBV2	TGTGCCAGCAGTGCGACCCTCGAGGGGGCCCAGCATTTT	CASSATLEGAQHF
TRBJ1-1	TRBD1	.	TRBV7-9	TGTGCCAGCAGTCTGAACAGGGGCACTGAAGCTTTCTTT	CASSLNRGTEAFF
TRBJ2-7	TRBD2	.	TRBV5-1	TGCGCCAGCAGCATAACTAGCGGTTCTACCTACGAGCAGTACTTC	CASSITSGSTYEQYF
TRBJ2-5	TRBD2	once	TRBV7-2	TGTGCCAGCAGCCTCGGACTAGCTGGGACCCAGTACTTC	CASSLGLAGTQYF
TRBJ1-4	TRBD1	once	TRBV3-1/TRBV3-2	TGTGCCAGCAGCCAGAGGACAGGGGATGAAAAACTGTTTTTT	CASSQRTGDEKLFF
TRBJ1-1	.	.	TRBV7-8	TGTGCCAGCAGCGGAAGTCGAGGGTTCAGCACTGAAGCTTTCTTT	CASSGSRGFSTEAFF
TRBJ1-1	.	.	TRBV4-1	TGCGCCAGCAGACAGGGGAACACTGAAGCTTTCTTT	CASRQGNTEAFF
TRBJ2-2	.	.	TRBV5-4	TGTGCCAGCAGCCTACAAATAGCGGCTGACACCGGGGAGCTGTTTTTT	CASSLQIAADTGELFF
TRBJ1-5	TRBD1	.	TRBV6-5	TGTGCCGGCAGGTTAACAGGGGGCGGTCAGCCCCAGCATTTT	CAGRLTGGGQPQHF
TRBJ1-2	.	once	TRBV20-1	TGCAGTGCTAGACTCCTCCATGGCTACACCTTC	CSARLLHGYTF
TRBJ1-2	.	.	TRBV30	TGTGCCTGGAGTTCCTTCTCTGGAGGGGGCTACACCTTC	CAWSSFSGGGYTF
TRBJ1-1	.	.	TRBV2	TGTGCCAGCAGAGGTGAGCGCCGGAGCACTGAAGCTTTCTTT	CASRGERRSTEAFF
TRBJ1-5	.	.	TRBV7-2	TGTGCCAGCAGCTTAGGAACAGACCAGCCCCAGCATTTT	CASSLGTDQPQHF
TRBJ1-2	TRBD1	.	TRBV4-1	TGCGCCAGCAGCCAAGGGGACTCACAGGGGGACTATGGCTACACCTTC	CASSQGDSQGDYGYTF
TRBJ2-1	TRBD1	.	TRBV7-8	TGTGCCAGCAGCTTAGCGCCGGGACAGGGGGCCTATAGCTCCTACAATGAGCAGTTCTTC	CASSLAPGQGAYSSYNEQFF
TRBJ2-5	TRBD1	.	TRBV6-6	TGTGCCAGCTACTCCCCAGGGGGCGACGAGACCCAGTACTTC	CASYSPGGDETQYF
TRBJ1-3	.	.	TRBV6-1	TGTGCCAGCAGTGAACAGGGCTCTGGAAACACCATATATTTT	CASSEQGSGNTIYF
TRBJ1-3	.	.	TRBV11-2	TGTGCCAGCAGCTCCCATCGAAGGGGGTATGCGGGAAACACCATATATTTT	CASSSHRRGYAGNTIYF
TRBJ2-1	TRBD1	.	TRBV12-3/TRBV12-4	TGTGCCTGTGGGCAGGGGGCGATTCGTAGGCAGTTCTTC	CACGQGAIRRQFF
TRBJ2-1	.	.	TRBV6-5	TGTGCCAGCAGTTACGGGCAGTACAATGAGCAGTTCTTC	CASSYGQYNEQFF
TRBJ1-5	.	.	TRBV6-5	TGTGCCAGCAGTCCGAGCAATCAGCCCCAGCATTTT	CASSPSNQPQHF
TRBJ1-2	.	many	TRBV6-5	TGTGCCAGCAGCGACAGGCCCTATGGCTACACCTTC	CASSDRPYGYTF